This TCR beta chain was sequenced in a study of blood T cells in healthy people across ages. Alongside a J-beta primer mix, a sample-barcoded 5' primer served in a second PCR lasting roughly 6 to 12 cycles. TCRdb itself ran the 5' RACE reads through MiXCR, one entry per CDR3 protein. The table shows hundreds of thousands of distinct CDR3 sequences, with approximately 65% occurring only once. The CDR3 length is 16 residues. V dropped 5 bases and J dropped 2; count of bases not matched to a gene: 7. Germline V gene lookup returns CDR1 LGHNA and CDR2 YNFKEQ. The source of this sequence is a man aged 30 to 45 in good health. V usage is TRBV4-2 and J usage is TRBJ2-1; 9 nucleotides agree with TRBD2. The specimen was blood. The CDR3 DNA reads TGTGCCAGCAGCGCTGGGGCGGGGGGGCCCTACAATGAGCAGTTCTTC. Its protein is CASSAGAGGPYNEQFF.